The TCR beta chain under discussion was sequenced for a study of blood T cell repertoires in COVID-19. The V gene's germline CDR1 is LGHNA and CDR2 YSLEER. With V trimmed by 2 bases and J by 3 bases, 1 base remained unmatched. This CDR3 is built from 13 residues. No more than 2 weeks before study entry, exposed participants had met a case of COVID-19. Generated by immunoSEQ multiplex PCR, the TCRdb table keeps only in-frame clones and is missing some. The data contain roughly 140,000 clones, roughly 84% of them singletons. J is TRBJ2-7 and V is TRBV4-3; 7 positions agree with TRBD1. Sequenced: PBMCs or T cells enriched from blood (not recorded which). The source of this sequence is a woman aged 45-60 years who had been exposed to COVID-19. CDR3 sequence reads: CASSQRTGYEQYF. The CDR3 DNA follows: TGCGCCAGCAGCCAACGGACAGGCTACGAGCAGTACTTC.